A selection of T cell receptor beta chains follows, all from one sample in a study of blood T cell repertoires in COVID-19. The repertoire was sequenced with immunoSEQ multiplex PCR; TCRdb's copy has only in-frame clones and lacks some. This sample yields approximately 190,000 clones, of which 60% to 80% are seen a single time; about 18% belongs to the top ten. Sequencing was performed on peripheral blood. The receptors stem from a man in his sixties with active or convalescent COVID-19. CDR3s include the opening cysteine and the closing phenylalanine or tryptophan. Fields, in order: CDR3 DNA, CDR3 protein, D gene, V gene, J gene, clone size. The D gene is left open where the match is weak. Some rows mark clone size as missing; the rest say once, few, many or name a class of expanded clone.

DNA: TGTGCCAGCAGCTTGACAGGAAAACAAAACATTCAGTACTTC; CDR3: CASSLTGKQNIQYF; D: NA; V: TRBV11-2; J: TRBJ2-4; size: NA
DNA: TGCAGCGTTGGAACGACTTTGAGCTCCTACAATGAGCAGTTCTTC; CDR3: CSVGTTLSSYNEQFF; D: NA; V: TRBV29-1; J: TRBJ2-1; size: NA
DNA: TGTGGAGTTTCAGCGGGAAGCACAGATACGCAGTATTTT; CDR3: CGVSAGSTDTQYF; D: TRBD2; V: TRBV3-1/TRBV3-2; J: TRBJ2-3; size: once
DNA: TGTGCCAGCAGCTTAGTCGAGGGTGAAGCTTTCTTT; CDR3: CASSLVEGEAFF; D: NA; V: TRBV7-9; J: TRBJ1-1; size: NA
DNA: TGTGCCATCAGGCCGGGACAGGGGGATTCACCCCTCCACTTT; CDR3: CAIRPGQGDSPLHF; D: TRBD1; V: TRBV10-3; J: TRBJ1-6; size: NA
DNA: TGTGCCAGCAGCTTGTCCCCTAGCAATGAGCAGTTCTTC; CDR3: CASSLSPSNEQFF; D: NA; V: TRBV11-3; J: TRBJ2-1; size: NA
DNA: TGCGCCAGCAGCCAGCCCGGGACTAGGAGAGAGACCCAGTACTTC; CDR3: CASSQPGTRRETQYF; D: TRBD2; V: TRBV4-1; J: TRBJ2-5; size: NA
DNA: TGTGCCAGCAGTATGACAGGGAGGTCATACTATGGCTACACCTTC; CDR3: CASSMTGRSYYGYTF; D: TRBD1; V: TRBV28; J: TRBJ1-2; size: NA
DNA: TGTGCCAGCAGCTTAGTGCCCCGGGACAGGGGGCGACGCTCTAATGAAAAACTGTTTTTT; CDR3: CASSLVPRDRGRRSNEKLFF; D: TRBD1; V: TRBV7-6; J: TRBJ1-4; size: once
DNA: TGCGCCAGCAGCTTGAGTGACAGCGGGGGAGGCTATGGCTACACCTTC; CDR3: CASSLSDSGGGYGYTF; D: NA; V: TRBV5-1; J: TRBJ1-2; size: NA
DNA: TGTGCCAGCAGCCACCGGGAAAGCTCCTACGAGCAGTACTTC; CDR3: CASSHRESSYEQYF; D: NA; V: TRBV7-6; J: TRBJ2-7; size: once
DNA: TGCGCCAGCAGCCACTTGGGCAGGGGGGTCGGCGAGCAGTACTTC; CDR3: CASSHLGRGVGEQYF; D: NA; V: TRBV4-3; J: TRBJ2-7; size: NA
DNA: TGCAGCGTTGAAGTAATCACAGCACTCTATGGCTACACCTTC; CDR3: CSVEVITALYGYTF; D: NA; V: TRBV29-1; J: TRBJ1-2; size: few
DNA: TGTGCCAGCAGCTTAACGCGGGGGTTTCATAGCAATCAGCCCCAGCATTTT; CDR3: CASSLTRGFHSNQPQHF; D: NA; V: TRBV7-2; J: TRBJ1-5; size: NA
DNA: TGTGCCAGCAGCTTAAATGGTCCGGGTTTTGCTGAAGCTTTCTTT; CDR3: CASSLNGPGFAEAFF; D: NA; V: TRBV7-3; J: TRBJ1-1; size: once
DNA: TGCAGCGTTGAAGGGACAGGGGGCGGGTACGAGCAGTACTTC; CDR3: CSVEGTGGGYEQYF; D: TRBD1; V: TRBV29-1; J: TRBJ2-7; size: NA
DNA: TGTGCCAGCTCACCGGGGACTAGCTCCTACGAGCAGTACTTC; CDR3: CASSPGTSSYEQYF; D: TRBD2; V: TRBV18; J: TRBJ2-7; size: NA
DNA: TGTGCCAGCAGCTTTACAGGGTTAGAGACCCAGTACTTC; CDR3: CASSFTGLETQYF; D: NA; V: TRBV5-6; J: TRBJ2-5; size: NA
DNA: TGTGCCAGCTCGGAGACTAGCGGGAGTTCCTACAATGAGCAGTTCTTC; CDR3: CASSETSGSSYNEQFF; D: TRBD2; V: TRBV18; J: TRBJ2-1; size: once
DNA: TGTGCCAGCAGCTTTAGGGGGACAAGCTCCGAAAAACTGTTTTTT; CDR3: CASSFRGTSSEKLFF; D: NA; V: TRBV7-6; J: TRBJ1-4; size: NA
DNA: TGTGCCAGCAGCGTAGGAGGGGGCGCGCCCTACGAGCAGTACTTC; CDR3: CASSVGGGAPYEQYF; D: TRBD1; V: TRBV9; J: TRBJ2-7; size: NA
DNA: TGCGCCAGCAGCCAAGGCGGGTTCGTGATAACGAATGAAAAACTGTTTTTT; CDR3: CASSQGGFVITNEKLFF; D: NA; V: TRBV4-1; J: TRBJ1-4; size: few
DNA: TGTGCCAGCAGCCCGGGACAGATTTACGAGCAGTACTTC; CDR3: CASSPGQIYEQYF; D: TRBD1; V: TRBV11-1; J: TRBJ2-7; size: NA
DNA: TGTGCCAGCAGCCTATACAGGGGAGTGGGGGAGACCCAGTACTTC; CDR3: CASSLYRGVGETQYF; D: TRBD1; V: TRBV7-2; J: TRBJ2-5; size: NA
DNA: TGTGCCAGCAGCCAAGAAAACTCAGCGGGGAGGAAAGAGACCCAGTACTTC; CDR3: CASSQENSAGRKETQYF; D: TRBD2; V: TRBV4-2; J: TRBJ2-5; size: NA
DNA: TGCAGTGCTAGTACCCAGAGGAGAGAAAAACTGTTTTTT; CDR3: CSASTQRREKLFF; D: NA; V: TRBV20-1; J: TRBJ1-4; size: NA
DNA: TGTGCCAGCAGCCAAGATCTGGGCAGGGGAGTAATTAACACCGGGGAGCTGTTTTTT; CDR3: CASSQDLGRGVINTGELFF; D: NA; V: TRBV3-1/TRBV3-2; J: TRBJ2-2; size: NA
DNA: TGCGCCAGCAGCCGTAAAACCCCGACTAGCGGCTATAACGAGCAGTACTTC; CDR3: CASSRKTPTSGYNEQYF; D: TRBD2; V: TRBV4-1; J: TRBJ2-7; size: NA
DNA: TGTGCCAGCAGCCTCGCTAGCGGGAGCACAGATACGCAGTATTTT; CDR3: CASSLASGSTDTQYF; D: TRBD2; V: TRBV28; J: TRBJ2-3; size: NA
DNA: TGTGCCAGCCGGGACAGCAACACCGGGGAGCTGTTTTTT; CDR3: CASRDSNTGELFF; D: TRBD1; V: TRBV6-5; J: TRBJ2-2; size: once
DNA: TGTGCCAGCAGTTCTCTCCGGGGTGTGAGGACTAGCAATGAGCAGTTCTTC; CDR3: CASSSLRGVRTSNEQFF; D: TRBD2; V: TRBV27; J: TRBJ2-1; size: NA
DNA: TGTGCCAGCAGCTCTACAGGGGAAAGAACCTACGAGCAGTACTTC; CDR3: CASSSTGERTYEQYF; D: TRBD1; V: TRBV7-9; J: TRBJ2-7; size: NA
DNA: TGTGCCAGCAGCGCCTCCGGGCTAGCGGGATACGAGCAGTACTTC; CDR3: CASSASGLAGYEQYF; D: TRBD2; V: TRBV9; J: TRBJ2-7; size: NA
DNA: TGTGCCAGCAGCTTAACCGGGACAGGGTCCTACGAGCAGTACTTC; CDR3: CASSLTGTGSYEQYF; D: TRBD1; V: TRBV7-2; J: TRBJ2-7; size: NA
DNA: TGTGCCAGCAGTGAAGGGCTGACTGAAGCTTTCTTT; CDR3: CASSEGLTEAFF; D: NA; V: TRBV2; J: TRBJ1-1; size: NA
DNA: TGTGCCAGCAGCCGAACGGTAGCCGTGGGAAACACCATATATTTT; CDR3: CASSRTVAVGNTIYF; D: NA; V: TRBV3-1/TRBV3-2; J: TRBJ1-3; size: NA
DNA: TGTGCCAGCAGTTACGGTCGCGGAGCGGGAGGCGGGGAGACCCAGTACTTC; CDR3: CASSYGRGAGGGETQYF; D: TRBD2; V: TRBV6-2/TRBV6-3; J: TRBJ2-5; size: NA
DNA: TGTGCCAGCAGCCTAGACAGGGGCCTGAAAGCTTTCTTT; CDR3: CASSLDRGLKAFF; D: TRBD1; V: TRBV7-2; J: TRBJ1-1; size: NA
DNA: TGTGCCAGCAGCGTAGGCCTCTCAGGTGGGAATGAGCAGTTCTTC; CDR3: CASSVGLSGGNEQFF; D: NA; V: TRBV9; J: TRBJ2-1; size: NA
DNA: TGTGCCAGCAGGATTTCTTCCAGGGGGCTGGACACAGATACGCAGTATTTT; CDR3: CASRISSRGLDTDTQYF; D: TRBD1; V: TRBV27; J: TRBJ2-3; size: few
DNA: TGTGCCAGCAGCTTACGGACTAGCGGTAGCACAGATACGCAGTATTTT; CDR3: CASSLRTSGSTDTQYF; D: TRBD2; V: TRBV5-4; J: TRBJ2-3; size: NA
DNA: TGTGCCAGTAGTCTAGCGGGAGGGCCCTACAATGAGCAGTTCTTC; CDR3: CASSLAGGPYNEQFF; D: TRBD2; V: TRBV19; J: TRBJ2-1; size: NA
DNA: TGTGCCAGCAGCCAATCCTTCCCTTCGTTGTACTTC; CDR3: CASSQSFPSLYF; D: NA; V: TRBV3-1/TRBV3-2; J: TRBJ2-7; size: NA
DNA: TGTGCCAGCAGTTTAGGGGGGGCGTACAAAAACATTCAGTACTTC; CDR3: CASSLGGAYKNIQYF; D: NA; V: TRBV27; J: TRBJ2-4; size: NA
DNA: TGTGCCAGCAGCCCGGCGATGGTTAGGCCCGGGGGCAATCAGCCCCAGCATTTT; CDR3: CASSPAMVRPGGNQPQHF; D: NA; V: TRBV5-6; J: TRBJ1-5; size: few
DNA: TGTGCCAGCAGTGCGGGGCTAAGCTCCTACAATGAGCAGTTCTTC; CDR3: CASSAGLSSYNEQFF; D: NA; V: TRBV9; J: TRBJ2-1; size: NA
DNA: TGTGCCAGCAGCTTGGTGGCTAGCGGGAACTACGAGCAGTACTTC; CDR3: CASSLVASGNYEQYF; D: TRBD2; V: TRBV5-4; J: TRBJ2-7; size: NA
DNA: TGTGCCAGCAGCCCCCGGTTGGGGGCGCGTGTCGGGGAGCTGTTTTTT; CDR3: CASSPRLGARVGELFF; D: NA; V: TRBV13; J: TRBJ2-2; size: NA
DNA: TGTGCCAGCTCACCACCTACAGCTAGCCCAAATGAAAAACTGTTTTTT; CDR3: CASSPPTASPNEKLFF; D: NA; V: TRBV18; J: TRBJ1-4; size: once